Listed below are T cell receptor beta chains from one sample, sequenced in a study of pediatric ulcerative colitis. Data came from immunoSEQ multiplex PCR; TCRdb stores just in-frame clones and leaves some out. The repertoire holds around 34,000 clones, with about 81% as singletons. Sequencing was done on a sample of gut tissue. These receptors came from a boy younger than 18 with mild ulcerative colitis. Each CDR3 is given with its conserved first and last residue.

j_call v_call cdr3_aa
TRBJ2-7 TRBV19 CASTPTGGFAYEQYF
TRBJ2-3 TRBV5-1 CASAQGVLTDTQYF
TRBJ1-2 TRBV4-1 CASSQDPGRPDTF
TRBJ2-7 TRBV27 CASSPGLAGVYEQYF
TRBJ2-5 TRBV12-5 CASVGPGYQETQYF
TRBJ1-1 TRBV7-8 CASKLRMNTEAFF
TRBJ1-1 TRBV30 CAWSVLGNTEAFF
TRBJ1-1 TRBV9 CASSVVSGAEAFF
TRBJ1-5 TRBV10-2 CASSRTGGGQPQHF
TRBJ1-1 TRBV11-2 CASSSRGQGMNTEAFF
TRBJ1-2 TRBV11-2 CASSPSWAISF
TRBJ1-3 TRBV5-1 CASSPGVSGNTIYF
TRBJ2-5 TRBV19 CASSIALVETQYF
TRBJ2-3 TRBV9 CASSVVGQVTDTQYF
TRBJ2-7 TRBV2 CASSPSGTGVHF
TRBJ2-7 TRBV20-1 CSAVSGYEQYF
TRBJ2-3 TRBV5-1 CASSIGPDRLADTQYF
TRBJ2-5 TRBV2 CASRDRQNQETQYF
TRBJ1-1 TRBV29-1 CSVEGLMNTEAFF
TRBJ1-2 TRBV10-3 CAISLTGGQSGYTF
TRBJ1-2 TRBV12-5 CASGFGPLYYGYTF
TRBJ2-3 TRBV11-3 CASSLGTGLTDTQYF
TRBJ1-2 TRBV9 CASSTGGGQYYSYTF
TRBJ2-1 TRBV9 CASSKSFGTRAGNDEQFF
TRBJ1-1 TRBV6-1 CASSEQNTEAFF
TRBJ2-7 TRBV12-5 CASGLARRIVGPDPHSSYEQYF
TRBJ2-2 TRBV27 CASSNTGELFF
TRBJ1-2 TRBV14 CASSQGQGVYNYGYTF
TRBJ1-1 TRBV2 CASNRNTEAFF
TRBJ1-6 TRBV5-8 CASSLGRSPLHF
TRBJ2-3 TRBV5-1 CASTRVAGGTDTQYF
TRBJ1-2 TRBV14 CASSQDLRGRSDLSF
TRBJ2-7 TRBV9 CASSVDAGYEQYF
TRBJ2-1 TRBV11-3 CASLPPGQGDHEQFF
TRBJ1-2 TRBV15 CATSRGGTGPTHLYGYTF
TRBJ1-2 TRBV7-9 CASTGTGSLYGYTF
TRBJ2-3 TRBV7-2 CASGRDTQYF
TRBJ1-1 TRBV29-1 CSVDRDRGVEAFF
TRBJ1-1 TRBV5-8 CASSLEVLGKGTEAFF
TRBJ2-1 TRBV10-3 CAISAQGPYNEQFF
TRBJ1-1 TRBV5-1 CASRPVSTTEAFF
TRBJ1-1 TRBV6-1 CASSSLEKNTEAFF
TRBJ1-2 TRBV29-1 CSVGQRANYGYTF
TRBJ2-7 TRBV7-7 CASSLALKMIAGANEQYF
TRBJ2-2 TRBV9 CASSVETPGGELFF
TRBJ2-1 TRBV29-1 CSVGLARNEQFF
TRBJ1-2 TRBV5-1 CASSPQQGNYGYTF
TRBJ2-2 TRBV6-7 CASSYKSPRDTGELFF
TRBJ1-1 TRBV2 CASSTGTGGDLAEAFF